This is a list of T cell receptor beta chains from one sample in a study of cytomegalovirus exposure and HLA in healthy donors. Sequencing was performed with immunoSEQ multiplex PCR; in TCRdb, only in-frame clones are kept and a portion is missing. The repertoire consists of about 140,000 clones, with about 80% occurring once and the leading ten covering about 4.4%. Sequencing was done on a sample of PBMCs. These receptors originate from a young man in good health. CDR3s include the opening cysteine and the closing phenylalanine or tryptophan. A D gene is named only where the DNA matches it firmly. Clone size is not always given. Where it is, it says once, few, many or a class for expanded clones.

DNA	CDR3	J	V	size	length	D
TGCAGCGTGGTACAGGGGGCTAACTATGGCTACACCTTC	CSVVQGANYGYTF	TRBJ1-2	TRBV29-1	-	13	TRBD1
TGTGCCAGCAGCTCCGGGACTAGCGGGAGGGCCCGCAGGTCCAATGAGCAGTTCTTC	CASSSGTSGRARRSNEQFF	TRBJ2-1	TRBV7-9	-	19	TRBD2
TGTGCCAGCAGCTCCCTAGCGGGAGCTGGGTACAATGAGCAGTTCTTC	CASSSLAGAGYNEQFF	TRBJ2-1	TRBV5-5	-	16	TRBD2
TGTGCCAGCAGCTTGGGACAGACCAAAAACATTCAGTACTTC	CASSLGQTKNIQYF	TRBJ2-4	TRBV5-4	-	14	-
TGTGCCAGTAGTGTCGGGGGTTTGGCTAGTAGAGAGACCCAGTACTTC	CASSVGGLASRETQYF	TRBJ2-5	TRBV19	few	16	-
TGTGCCAGCAGCGGTACGGACACCGGGGAGCTGTTTTTT	CASSGTDTGELFF	TRBJ2-2	TRBV13	once	13	-
TGTGCCAGCAGACTGGACAGGGGGTCCTACGAGCAGTACTTC	CASRLDRGSYEQYF	TRBJ2-7	TRBV6-5	once	14	TRBD1
TGTGCCAGTAGTATCTTGGGGACAGGGGGCACTGAAGCTTTCTTT	CASSILGTGGTEAFF	TRBJ1-1	TRBV19	-	15	TRBD1
TGTGCCAGCAGCTTAAACCCTATCGGCTATGGCTACACCTTC	CASSLNPIGYGYTF	TRBJ1-2	TRBV7-3	-	14	-
TGTGCCAGCAGGGGGACTAGCGGCACCGGGGAGCTGTTTTTT	CASRGTSGTGELFF	TRBJ2-2	TRBV28	-	14	TRBD2
TGTGCCAGCAGCCCTGCCAAAACTAGCGGGAGATCGGTCGGGGAGCTGTTTTTT	CASSPAKTSGRSVGELFF	TRBJ2-2	TRBV7-9	-	18	TRBD2
TGTGCCAGCAGTGACGCCGGGAACACTGAAGCTTTCTTT	CASSDAGNTEAFF	TRBJ1-1	TRBV6-1	-	13	-
TGTGCCAGCAGCTTAGGAGCTGTGTTTGAGCAGTTCTTC	CASSLGAVFEQFF	TRBJ2-1	TRBV7-9	once	13	-
TGTGCCAGCTCACCCCAAGCCCAGGGGCTGAACACTGAAGCTTTCTTT	CASSPQAQGLNTEAFF	TRBJ1-1	TRBV18	few	16	-
TGTGCCAGCAGTGGGACTAGCGGGAGAGGGGGCACCGGGGAGCTGTTTTTT	CASSGTSGRGGTGELFF	TRBJ2-2	TRBV6-1	-	17	TRBD2
TGTGCCAGCAGTTACGGCAGAAACTATGGCTACACCTTC	CASSYGRNYGYTF	TRBJ1-2	TRBV6-5	few	13	-
TGTGCCAGCAGCACCCGACTAGTGGTGGTCTCCTACAATGAGCAGTTCTTC	CASSTRLVVVSYNEQFF	TRBJ2-1	TRBV7-2	-	17	-
TGTGCCAGCAGCCCTCGGACAGGGGACGGTGTGACCGGGGAGCTGTTTTTT	CASSPRTGDGVTGELFF	TRBJ2-2	TRBV9	-	17	TRBD1
TGTGCCAGCAAACCTTACCCAGGGGGCGGTGGCGAGCAGTACTTC	CASKPYPGGGGEQYF	TRBJ2-7	TRBV2	few	15	TRBD1
TGTGCCACCTCGGACAGGGAAATGGAGACCCAGTACTTC	CATSDREMETQYF	TRBJ2-5	TRBV15	-	13	TRBD1
TGTGCCAGCAGCAAAGCCCCCACTCAACGAGTCTCCTACGAGCAGTACTTC	CASSKAPTQRVSYEQYF	TRBJ2-7	TRBV21-1	-	17	-
TGTGCCAGCAGTTTGGCATTTCGGAGTGGTCAGCCCCAGCATTTT	CASSLAFRSGQPQHF	TRBJ1-5	TRBV28	once	15	-
TGTGCCAGCAGCGTGGGACAGGCGGTAGAGACCCAGTACTTC	CASSVGQAVETQYF	TRBJ2-5	TRBV9	-	14	TRBD1
TGTGCCAGCAGCCAGCAGGTGCGATGGGGACAGAACTATGGCTACACCTTC	CASSQQVRWGQNYGYTF	TRBJ1-2	TRBV7-2	-	17	TRBD1
TGTTCCTGCGCTTCCTACAATGAGCAGTTCTTC	CSCASYNEQFF	TRBJ2-1	TRBV7-9	-	11	-
TGTGCCAGCAGCTTGGCGGGGGGCCGGGGTCAAGAGACCCAGTACTTC	CASSLAGGRGQETQYF	TRBJ2-5	TRBV5-4	-	16	-
TGTGCCAGCAGCTTGGAGGGGTCTCAGCCCCAGCATTTT	CASSLEGSQPQHF	TRBJ1-5	TRBV5-4	-	13	-
TGTGCCAGCAGTCCCCTGACTAGCGGGAGGTACAATGAGCAGTTCTTC	CASSPLTSGRYNEQFF	TRBJ2-1	TRBV27	-	16	TRBD2
TGTGCCAGCAGCTTGGGAGGACAGGGGGCGATCCACTTT	CASSLGGQGAIHF	TRBJ1-6	TRBV5-6	-	13	TRBD1
TGTGCCAGCAGCTCCCCCACTGAGCGGGGAAGTAGGTCAGATACGCAGTATTTT	CASSSPTERGSRSDTQYF	TRBJ2-3	TRBV7-3	-	18	TRBD2
TGTGCCAGCAGTGAGTTTGCGGGAGAGCTCAATGAGCAGTTCTTC	CASSEFAGELNEQFF	TRBJ2-1	TRBV2	-	15	TRBD2
TGTGCCAGCAGCCAACAGGGGGTCACAGATACGCAGTATTTT	CASSQQGVTDTQYF	TRBJ2-3	TRBV7-3	-	14	TRBD1
TGTGCTAGTGGTTACGGCGGGGCCTCCTATGGCTACACCTTC	CASGYGGASYGYTF	TRBJ1-2	TRBV12-5	-	14	-
TGCAGCGTTGCGCAACGTTCCTACGAGCAGTACTTC	CSVAQRSYEQYF	TRBJ2-7	TRBV29-1	-	12	-